The clone carrying this T cell receptor (beta chain) appeared once. The sample is drawn from a study of blood T cell repertoires in COVID-19. About the study: Material from acute and convalescent COVID-19 was sourced from the United States, Italy and Spain. T cells, B-cell-depleted T cells, or PBMCs provided the cDNA or gDNA that served as material.

The method was immunoSEQ multiplex PCR; TCRdb's version includes in-frame clones alone and lacks a portion of them. The sample includes about 230,000 clones, 80% to 85% of them seen just once. This TCR derives from a man in his forties or fifties with acute or convalescent COVID-19. Sequencing was performed on peripheral blood.

In DNA, the CDR3 is TGTGCCAGCAGGTCCCGGGACTCCGGTCTTAGTGAGCAGTTCTTC. Translation gives CASRSRDSGLSEQFF. This chain uses TRBV6-5 with TRBJ2-1, with D possibly being TRBD2 (6 bases). V gave up 6 bases and J gave up 9 bases, with 21 bases separating them. Germline V gene lookup returns CDR1 MNHEY and CDR2 SVGAGI. CDR3 length: 15 residues.